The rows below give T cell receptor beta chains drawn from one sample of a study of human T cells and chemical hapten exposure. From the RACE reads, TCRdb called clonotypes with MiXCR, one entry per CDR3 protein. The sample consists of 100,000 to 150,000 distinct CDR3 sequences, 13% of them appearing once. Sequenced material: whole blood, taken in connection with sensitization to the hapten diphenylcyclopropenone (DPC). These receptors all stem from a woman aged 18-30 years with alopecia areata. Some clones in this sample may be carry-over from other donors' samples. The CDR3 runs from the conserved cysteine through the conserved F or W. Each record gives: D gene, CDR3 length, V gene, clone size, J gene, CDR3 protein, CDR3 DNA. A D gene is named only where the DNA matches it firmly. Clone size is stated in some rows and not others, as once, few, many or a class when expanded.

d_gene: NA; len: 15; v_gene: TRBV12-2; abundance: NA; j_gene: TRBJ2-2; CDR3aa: CASRFETGDPGELFF; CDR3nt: TGTGCAAGTCGCTTCGAGACAGGGGACCCCGGGGAGCTGTTTTTT
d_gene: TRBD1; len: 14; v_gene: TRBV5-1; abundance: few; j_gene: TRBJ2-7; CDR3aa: CASSLDRGTYEQYF; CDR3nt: TGCGCCAGCAGCTTGGACAGGGGTACCTACGAGCAGTACTTC
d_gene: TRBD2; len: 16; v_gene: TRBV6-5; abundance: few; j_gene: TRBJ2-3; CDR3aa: CASSYRLAGFLDTQYF; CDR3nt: TGTGCCAGCAGTTACCGGCTAGCGGGGTTCCTAGATACGCAGTATTTT
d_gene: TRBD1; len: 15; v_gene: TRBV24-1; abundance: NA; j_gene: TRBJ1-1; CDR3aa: CATTRDREFCTEAFF; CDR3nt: TGTGCCACCACCCGGGACAGGGAGTTCTGCACTGAAGCTTTCTTT
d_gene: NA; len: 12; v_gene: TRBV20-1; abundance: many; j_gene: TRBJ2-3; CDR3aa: CSARPSTDTQYF; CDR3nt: TGCAGCGCACGCCCTAGCACAGATACGCAGTATTTT
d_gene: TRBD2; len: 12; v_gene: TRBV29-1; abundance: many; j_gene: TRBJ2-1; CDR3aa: CSVDHEAGEQFF; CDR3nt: TGCAGCGTTGACCACGAAGCGGGGGAGCAGTTCTTC
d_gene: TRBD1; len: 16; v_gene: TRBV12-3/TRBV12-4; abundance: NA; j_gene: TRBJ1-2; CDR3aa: CASSPGQGRANYGYTF; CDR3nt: TGTGCCAGCAGTCCGGGACAGGGCAGGGCTAACTATGGCTACACCTTC
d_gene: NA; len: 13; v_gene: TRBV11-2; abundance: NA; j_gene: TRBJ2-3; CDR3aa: CASSLEVGDTQYF; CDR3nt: TGTGCCAGCAGCTTAGAGGTTGGGGATACGCAGTATTTT
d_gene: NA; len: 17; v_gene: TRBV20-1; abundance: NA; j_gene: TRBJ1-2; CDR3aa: CSARELRETGDNYGYTF; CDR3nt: TGCAGTGCTAGAGAACTTAGAGAGACGGGAGATAACTATGGCTACACCTTC
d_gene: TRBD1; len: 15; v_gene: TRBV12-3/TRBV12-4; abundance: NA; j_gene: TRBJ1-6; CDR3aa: CASRVSGTGSTPLHF; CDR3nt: TGTGCCAGCAGAGTTTCCGGGACAGGGTCGACACCCCTCCACTTT
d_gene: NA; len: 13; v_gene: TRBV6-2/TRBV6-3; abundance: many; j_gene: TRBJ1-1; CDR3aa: CASSYTGNTEAFF; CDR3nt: TGTGCCAGCAGTTACACAGGGAACACTGAAGCTTTCTTT
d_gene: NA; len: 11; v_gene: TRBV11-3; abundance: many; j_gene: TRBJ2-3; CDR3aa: CASRFTDTQYF; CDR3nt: TGTGCCAGCAGATTCACAGATACGCAGTATTTT
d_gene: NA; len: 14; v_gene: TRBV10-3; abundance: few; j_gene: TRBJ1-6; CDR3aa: CAISDGQRNSPLHF; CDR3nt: TGTGCCATCAGTGACGGACAGAGGAATTCACCCCTCCACTTT
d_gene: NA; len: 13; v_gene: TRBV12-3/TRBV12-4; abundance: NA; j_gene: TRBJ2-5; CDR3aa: CASSFRTIETQYF; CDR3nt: TGTGCCAGCAGTTTTCGGACAATCGAGACCCAGTACTTC
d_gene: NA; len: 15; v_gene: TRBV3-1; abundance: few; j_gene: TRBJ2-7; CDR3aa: CASSPPGRQTYEQYF; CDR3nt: TGTGCCAGCAGCCCGCCGGGTCGGCAGACCTACGAGCAGTACTTC
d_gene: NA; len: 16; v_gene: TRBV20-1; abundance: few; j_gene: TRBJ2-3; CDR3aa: CSARSGRPTGPDTQYF; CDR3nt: TGCAGTGCTAGATCCGGGAGGCCCACAGGGCCAGATACGCAGTATTTT
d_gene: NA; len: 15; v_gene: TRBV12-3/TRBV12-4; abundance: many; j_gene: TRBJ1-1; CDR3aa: CASSPRQTAHTEAFF; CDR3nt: TGTGCCAGCAGCCCTCGACAGACAGCCCACACTGAAGCTTTCTTT
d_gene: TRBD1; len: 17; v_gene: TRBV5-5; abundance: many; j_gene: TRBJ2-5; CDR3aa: CASSLHRGRPPQETQYF; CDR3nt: TGTGCCAGCAGCTTGCACAGGGGGCGGCCTCCCCAAGAGACCCAGTACTTC
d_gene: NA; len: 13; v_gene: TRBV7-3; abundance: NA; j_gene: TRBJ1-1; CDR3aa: CASSSSGYTEAFF; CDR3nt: TGTGCCAGCAGCTCCTCAGGGTACACTGAAGCTTTCTTT
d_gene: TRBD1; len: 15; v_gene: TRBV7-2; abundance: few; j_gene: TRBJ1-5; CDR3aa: CASRATGGMAQPQHF; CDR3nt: TGTGCCAGCAGGGCGACAGGGGGAATGGCTCAGCCCCAGCATTTT
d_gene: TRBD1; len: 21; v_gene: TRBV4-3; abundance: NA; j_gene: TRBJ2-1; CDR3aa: CASSQMYPPSGTGARYNEQFF; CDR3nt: TGCGCCAGCAGCCAAATGTACCCACCGTCCGGGACAGGGGCTCGGTACAATGAGCAGTTCTTC
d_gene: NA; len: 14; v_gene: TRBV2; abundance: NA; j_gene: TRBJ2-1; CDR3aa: CASGPRAIYNEQFF; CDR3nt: TGTGCCAGCGGCCCGCGGGCGATCTACAATGAGCAGTTCTTC
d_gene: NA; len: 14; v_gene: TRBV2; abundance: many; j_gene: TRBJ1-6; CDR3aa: CATSRGTYNSPLHF; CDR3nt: TGTGCCACCTCGAGGGGGACATATAATTCACCCCTCCACTTT
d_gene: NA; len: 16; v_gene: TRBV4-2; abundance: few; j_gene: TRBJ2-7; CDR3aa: CASSQAGDVISYEQYF; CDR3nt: TGTGCCAGCAGCCAGGCAGGGGACGTTATCTCCTACGAGCAGTACTTC
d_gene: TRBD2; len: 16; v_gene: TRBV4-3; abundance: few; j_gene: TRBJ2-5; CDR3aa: CASSQVTGGPGETQYF; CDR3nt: TGCGCCAGCAGCCAAGTAACGGGGGGGCCAGGAGAGACCCAGTACTTC
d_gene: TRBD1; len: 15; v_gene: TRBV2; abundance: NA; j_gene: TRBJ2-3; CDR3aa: CASTGDRVIADTQYF; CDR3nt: TGTGCCAGCACGGGGGACAGGGTAATCGCAGATACGCAGTATTTT
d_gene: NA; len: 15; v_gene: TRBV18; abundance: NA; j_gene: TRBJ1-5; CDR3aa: CASSPPESLGQPQHF; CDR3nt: TGTGCCAGCTCACCACCGGAATCCCTGGGTCAGCCCCAGCATTTT
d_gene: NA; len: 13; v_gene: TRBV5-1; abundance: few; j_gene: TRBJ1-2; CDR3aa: CASSPGPPNGYTF; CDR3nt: TGCGCCAGCAGCCCCGGCCCACCCAATGGCTACACCTTC
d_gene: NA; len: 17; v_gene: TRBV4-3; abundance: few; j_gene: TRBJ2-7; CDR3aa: CASSQDPPGRGEYEQYF; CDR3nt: TGCGCCAGCAGCCAAGACCCCCCGGGCAGGGGAGAATACGAGCAGTACTTC
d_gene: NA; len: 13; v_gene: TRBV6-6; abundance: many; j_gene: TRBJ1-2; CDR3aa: CASSYGTIYGYTF; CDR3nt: TGTGCCAGCAGTTACGGGACAATCTATGGCTACACCTTC
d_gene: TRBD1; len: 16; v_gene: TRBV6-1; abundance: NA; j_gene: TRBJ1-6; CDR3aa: CASSPGTGGYNSPLHF; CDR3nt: TGTGCCAGCAGCCCCGGGACAGGGGGCTATAATTCACCCCTCCACTTT
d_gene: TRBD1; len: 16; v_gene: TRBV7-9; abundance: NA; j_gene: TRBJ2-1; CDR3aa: CASSSQDRGPDNEQFF; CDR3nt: TGTGCCAGCAGCTCTCAGGACAGGGGGCCAGACAATGAGCAGTTCTTC
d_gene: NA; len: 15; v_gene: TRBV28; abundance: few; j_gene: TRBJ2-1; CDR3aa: CASSFTGRGGNEQFF; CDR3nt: TGTGCCAGCAGTTTTACAGGGAGGGGTGGCAATGAGCAGTTCTTC
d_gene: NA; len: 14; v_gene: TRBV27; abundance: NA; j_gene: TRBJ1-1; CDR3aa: CASSLRVVNTEAFF; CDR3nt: TGTGCCAGCAGTTTAAGAGTGGTGAACACTGAAGCTTTCTTT
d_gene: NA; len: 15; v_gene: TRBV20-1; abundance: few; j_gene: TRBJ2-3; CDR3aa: CSAGRQDPSTDTQYF; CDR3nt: TGCAGTGCTGGACGACAGGACCCTAGCACAGATACGCAGTATTTT
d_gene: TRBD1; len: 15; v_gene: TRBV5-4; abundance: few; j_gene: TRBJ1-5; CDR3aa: CASSPGQGAGQPQHF; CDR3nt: TGTGCCAGCAGCCCGGGCCAGGGGGCAGGGCAGCCCCAGCATTTT
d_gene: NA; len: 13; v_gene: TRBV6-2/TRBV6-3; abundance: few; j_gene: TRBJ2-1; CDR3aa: CATLFVGYNEQFF; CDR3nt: TGTGCCACCCTGTTTGTGGGGTACAATGAGCAGTTCTTC
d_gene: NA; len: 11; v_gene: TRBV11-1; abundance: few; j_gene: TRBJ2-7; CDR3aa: CASSLADEQYF; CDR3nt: TGTGCCAGCAGCTTAGCCGACGAGCAGTACTTC
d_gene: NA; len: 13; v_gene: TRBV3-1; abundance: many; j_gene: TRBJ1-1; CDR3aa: CASSQGGGTEAFF; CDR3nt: TGTGCCAGCAGCCAAGGGGGCGGAACTGAAGCTTTCTTT
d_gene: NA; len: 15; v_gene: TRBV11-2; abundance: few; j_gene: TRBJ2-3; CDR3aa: CASSLERGRTDTQYF; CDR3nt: TGTGCCAGCAGCTTAGAGCGGGGGCGCACAGATACGCAGTATTTT
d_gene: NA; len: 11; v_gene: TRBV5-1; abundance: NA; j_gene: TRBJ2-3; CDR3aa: CASSLGGTQYF; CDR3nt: TGCGCCAGCAGCTTGGGCGGTACGCAGTATTTT
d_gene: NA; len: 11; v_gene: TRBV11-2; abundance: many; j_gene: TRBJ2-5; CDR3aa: CASSPHETQYF; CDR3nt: TGTGCCAGCAGCCCCCATGAGACCCAGTACTTC
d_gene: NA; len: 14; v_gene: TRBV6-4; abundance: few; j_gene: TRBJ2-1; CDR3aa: CASSDSEGGNEQFF; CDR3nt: TGTGCCAGCAGTGACTCCGAGGGAGGCAATGAGCAGTTCTTC
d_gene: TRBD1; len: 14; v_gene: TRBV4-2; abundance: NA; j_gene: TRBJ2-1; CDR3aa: CASSRGTGDNEQFF; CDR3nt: TGTGCCAGCAGCCGAGGCACAGGGGACAATGAGCAGTTCTTC
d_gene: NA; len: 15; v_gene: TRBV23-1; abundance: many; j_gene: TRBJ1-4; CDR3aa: CASSQLRGSGEKLFF; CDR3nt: TGCGCCAGCAGTCAATTAAGAGGGAGCGGTGAAAAACTGTTTTTT
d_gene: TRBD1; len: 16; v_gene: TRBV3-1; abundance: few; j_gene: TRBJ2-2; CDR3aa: CASSRLGTGRTGELFF; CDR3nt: TGTGCCAGCAGTCGCCTCGGGACAGGGAGGACCGGGGAGCTGTTTTTT
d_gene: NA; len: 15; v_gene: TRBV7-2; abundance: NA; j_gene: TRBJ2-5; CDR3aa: CASSFQGMGQETQYF; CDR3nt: TGTGCCAGCAGCTTTCAAGGGATGGGGCAAGAGACCCAGTACTTC
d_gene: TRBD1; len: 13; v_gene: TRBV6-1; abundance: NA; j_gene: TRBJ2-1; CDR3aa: CASSGAPRDRGFF; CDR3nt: TGTGCCAGCAGTGGGGCCCCCCGGGACAGGGGGTTCTTC
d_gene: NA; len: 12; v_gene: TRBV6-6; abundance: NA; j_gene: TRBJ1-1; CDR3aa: CASSTYREGAFF; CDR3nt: TGTGCCAGCAGTACCTACAGGGAGGGAGCTTTCTTT
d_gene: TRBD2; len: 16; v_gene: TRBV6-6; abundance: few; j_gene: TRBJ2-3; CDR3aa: CASSYASGGAQDTQYF; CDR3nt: TGTGCCAGCAGTTACGCCAGCGGGGGGGCCCAAGATACGCAGTATTTT
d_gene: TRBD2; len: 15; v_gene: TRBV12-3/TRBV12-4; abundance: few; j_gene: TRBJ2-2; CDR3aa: CASSSPGGWAGELFF; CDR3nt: TGTGCCAGCAGTTCCCCGGGGGGTTGGGCCGGGGAGCTGTTTTTT